This T cell receptor (beta chain) was found in a study of cytomegalovirus exposure and HLA in healthy donors. Across the study: Genotyping showed less than 85% of about 370 donors falling in the Caucasian-associated ancestry cluster.

The PCR was carried out with 60 Vbeta primers and 13 Jbeta primers. Here immunoSEQ multiplex PCR was the method, and the copy in TCRdb shows in-frame clones only, minus some. The sample contains around 190,000 clones, roughly 80% of which appear only once. The V end lost 2 bases, the J end lost 5 bases, and 12 bases lay between the germline ends. The germline gives CDR1 MNHNS, CDR2 SASEGT. The CDR3 runs 14 residues. The chain has TRBV6-1 and TRBJ2-5, with a tentative D call TRBD1 (6 bases). The TCR sequence derives from a man aged 40-50 years in good health and CMV-seronegative. Sequencing was performed on PBMCs. The CDR3 is CASSERTGWETQYF. The CDR3 DNA is TGTGCCAGCAGTGAAAGAACAGGGTGGGAGACCCAGTACTTC.